This T cell receptor (beta chain) originates from a study of CD4+ T cells in melanoma. Here immunoSEQ multiplex PCR was the method, and the copy in TCRdb shows in-frame clones only, minus some. Of a few thousand clones detected, 50% to 75% appear once; the ten largest clones hold less than 30%. Germline-derived CDR1 and CDR2 are SGHTA and FQGNSA. With 6 bases clipped from V and 4 bases from J, the junction kept 3 bases outside the gene matches. The CDR3 extends over 13 amino acids. The chain uses TRBV7-2 and TRBJ2-5; 9 nucleotides match TRBD1. Sequencing used cells from a culture (not recorded whether cultured in vitro). This receptor was obtained from a human donor with melanoma. CDR3 nucleotide sequence: TGTGCCAGCAGTCGGACAGGGGCAGAGACCCAGTACTTC. Translated: CASSRTGAETQYF.